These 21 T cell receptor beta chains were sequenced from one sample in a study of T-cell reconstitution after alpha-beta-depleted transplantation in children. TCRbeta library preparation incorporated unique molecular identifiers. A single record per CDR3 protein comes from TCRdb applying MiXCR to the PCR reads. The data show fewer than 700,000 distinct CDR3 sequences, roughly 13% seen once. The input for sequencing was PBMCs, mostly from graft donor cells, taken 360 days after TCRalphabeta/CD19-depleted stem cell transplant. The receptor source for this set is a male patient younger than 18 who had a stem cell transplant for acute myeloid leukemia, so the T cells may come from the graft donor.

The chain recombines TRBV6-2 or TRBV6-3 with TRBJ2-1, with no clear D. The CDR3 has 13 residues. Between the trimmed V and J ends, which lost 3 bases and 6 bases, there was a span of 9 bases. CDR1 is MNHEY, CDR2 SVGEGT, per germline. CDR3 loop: CASSYRAFNEQFF. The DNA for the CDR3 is TGTGCCAGCAGTTATCGGGCTTTCAATGAGCAGTTCTTC.

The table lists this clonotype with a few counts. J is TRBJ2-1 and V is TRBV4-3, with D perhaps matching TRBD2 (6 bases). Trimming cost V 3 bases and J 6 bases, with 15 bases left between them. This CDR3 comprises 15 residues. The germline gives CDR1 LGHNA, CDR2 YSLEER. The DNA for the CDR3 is TGCGCCAGCAGCCAGGAGGGGCTAGTTTTCAATGAGCAGTTCTTC. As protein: CASSQEGLVFNEQFF.

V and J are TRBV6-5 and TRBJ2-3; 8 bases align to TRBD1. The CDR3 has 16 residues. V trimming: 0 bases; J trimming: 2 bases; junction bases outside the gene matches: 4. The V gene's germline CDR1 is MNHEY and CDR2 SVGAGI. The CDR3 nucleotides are TGTGCCAGCAGTTACTCGAGGGACAGGTTCACAGATACGCAGTATTTT. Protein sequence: CASSYSRDRFTDTQYF.

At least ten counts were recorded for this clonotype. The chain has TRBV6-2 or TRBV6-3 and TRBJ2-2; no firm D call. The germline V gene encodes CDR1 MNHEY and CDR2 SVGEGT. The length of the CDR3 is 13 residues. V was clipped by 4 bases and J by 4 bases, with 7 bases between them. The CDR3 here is CASSLAVTGELFF. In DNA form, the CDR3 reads TGTGCCAGCAGTTTGGCGGTCACCGGGGAGCTGTTTTTT.

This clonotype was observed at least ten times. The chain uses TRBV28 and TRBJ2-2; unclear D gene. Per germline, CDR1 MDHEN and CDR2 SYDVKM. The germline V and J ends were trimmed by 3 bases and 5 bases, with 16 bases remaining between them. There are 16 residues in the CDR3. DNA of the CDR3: TGTGCCAGCAGTTTCAGGACCCAAGCCTTTACCGGGGAGCTGTTTTTT. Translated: CASSFRTQAFTGELFF.

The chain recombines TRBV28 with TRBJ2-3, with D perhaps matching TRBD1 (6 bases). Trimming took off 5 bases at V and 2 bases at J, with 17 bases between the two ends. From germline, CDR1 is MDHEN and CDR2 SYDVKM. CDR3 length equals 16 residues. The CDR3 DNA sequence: TGTGCCAGCAGTCCCCGAAGGGCAGGGGCCACAGATACGCAGTATTTT. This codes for CASSPRRAGATDTQYF. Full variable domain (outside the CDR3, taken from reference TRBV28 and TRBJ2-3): DVKVTQSSRYLVKRTGEKVFLECVQDMDHENMFWYRQDPGLGLRLIYFSYDVKMKEKGDIPEGYSVSREKKERFSLILESASTNQTSMYLCASSPRRAGATDTQYFGPGTRLTVL.

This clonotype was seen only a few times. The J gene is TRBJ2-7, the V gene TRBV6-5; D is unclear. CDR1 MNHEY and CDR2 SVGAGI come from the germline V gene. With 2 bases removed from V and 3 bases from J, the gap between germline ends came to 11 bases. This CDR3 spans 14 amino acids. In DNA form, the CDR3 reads TGTGCCAGCAGTTACGGTCCGGAGCGCTACGAGCAGTACTTC. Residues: CASSYGPERYEQYF.

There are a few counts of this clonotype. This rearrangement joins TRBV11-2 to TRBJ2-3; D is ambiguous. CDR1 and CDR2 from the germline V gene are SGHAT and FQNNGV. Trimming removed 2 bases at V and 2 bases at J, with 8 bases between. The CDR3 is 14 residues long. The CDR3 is CASSLIVYTDTQYF. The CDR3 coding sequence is TGTGCCAGCAGCTTAATTGTCTACACAGATACGCAGTATTTT.

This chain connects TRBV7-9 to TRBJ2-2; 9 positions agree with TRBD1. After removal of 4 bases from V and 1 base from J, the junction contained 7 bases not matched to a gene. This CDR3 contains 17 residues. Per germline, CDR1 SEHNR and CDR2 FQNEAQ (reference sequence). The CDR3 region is CASSSTGTGLNTGELFF. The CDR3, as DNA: TGTGCCAGCAGCTCTACCGGGACAGGGTTGAACACCGGGGAGCTGTTTTTT.

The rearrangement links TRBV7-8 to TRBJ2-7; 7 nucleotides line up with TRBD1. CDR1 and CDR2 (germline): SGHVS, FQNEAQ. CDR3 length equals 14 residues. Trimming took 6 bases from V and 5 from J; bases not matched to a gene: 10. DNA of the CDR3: TGTGCCAGCAGGGTAGACAGGGCAAGGGACGAGCAGTACTTC. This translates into CASRVDRARDEQYF.

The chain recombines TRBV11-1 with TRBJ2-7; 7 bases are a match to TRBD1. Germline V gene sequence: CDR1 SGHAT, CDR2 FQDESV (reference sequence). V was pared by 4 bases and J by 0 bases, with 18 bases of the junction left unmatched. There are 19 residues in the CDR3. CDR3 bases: TGTGCCAGCAGCTCGACGACAGGACAGGTGACGTGGGGCTCCTACGAGCAGTACTTC. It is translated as CASSSTTGQVTWGSYEQYF. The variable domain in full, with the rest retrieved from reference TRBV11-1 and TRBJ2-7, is EAEVAQSPRYKITEKSQAVAFWCDPISGHATLYWYRQILGQGPELLVQFQDESVVDDSQLPKDRFSAERLKGVDSTLKIQPAELGDSAMYLCASSSTTGQVTWGSYEQYFGPGTRLTVT.

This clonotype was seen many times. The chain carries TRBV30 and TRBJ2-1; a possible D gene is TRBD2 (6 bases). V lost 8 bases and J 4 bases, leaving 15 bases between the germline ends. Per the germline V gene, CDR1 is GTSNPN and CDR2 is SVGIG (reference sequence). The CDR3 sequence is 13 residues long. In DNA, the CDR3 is TGTGCCACAACTAGCTTCAATTACAATGAGCAGTTCTTC. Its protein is CATTSFNYNEQFF.

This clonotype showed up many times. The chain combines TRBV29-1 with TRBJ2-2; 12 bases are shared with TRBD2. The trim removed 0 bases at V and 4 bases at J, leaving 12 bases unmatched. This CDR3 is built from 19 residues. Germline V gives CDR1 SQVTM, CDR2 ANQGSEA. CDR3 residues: CSVEDPTSGSLLTTGELFF. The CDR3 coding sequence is TGCAGCGTTGAAGACCCGACTAGCGGGAGCCTTTTAACCACCGGGGAGCTGTTTTTT.

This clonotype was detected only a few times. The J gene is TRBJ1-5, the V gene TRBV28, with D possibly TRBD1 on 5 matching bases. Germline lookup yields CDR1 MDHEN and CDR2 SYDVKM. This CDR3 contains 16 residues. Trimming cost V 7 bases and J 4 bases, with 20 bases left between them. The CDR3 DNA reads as TGTGCCAGCAAAGCTCATCAGAGCAGGGAGAATCAGCCCCAGCATTTT. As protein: CASKAHQSRENQPQHF. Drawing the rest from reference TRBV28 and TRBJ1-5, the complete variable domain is DVKVTQSSRYLVKRTGEKVFLECVQDMDHENMFWYRQDPGLGLRLIYFSYDVKMKEKGDIPEGYSVSREKKERFSLILESASTNQTSMYLCASKAHQSRENQPQHFGDGTRLSIL.

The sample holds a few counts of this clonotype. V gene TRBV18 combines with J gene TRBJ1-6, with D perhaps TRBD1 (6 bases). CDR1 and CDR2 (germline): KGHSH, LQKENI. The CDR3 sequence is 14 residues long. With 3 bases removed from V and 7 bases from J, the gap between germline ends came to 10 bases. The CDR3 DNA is TGTGCCAGCTCACCTCAGGGGCAGAATTCACCCCTCCACTTT. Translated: CASSPQGQNSPLHF.

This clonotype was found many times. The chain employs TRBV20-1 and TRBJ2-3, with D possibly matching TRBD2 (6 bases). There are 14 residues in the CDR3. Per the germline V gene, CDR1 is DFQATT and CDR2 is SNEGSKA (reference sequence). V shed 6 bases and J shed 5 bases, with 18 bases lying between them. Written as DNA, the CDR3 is TGCAGTGCCAACTTAGCGGCTGGCGGAGATACGCAGTATTTT. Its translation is CSANLAAGGDTQYF.

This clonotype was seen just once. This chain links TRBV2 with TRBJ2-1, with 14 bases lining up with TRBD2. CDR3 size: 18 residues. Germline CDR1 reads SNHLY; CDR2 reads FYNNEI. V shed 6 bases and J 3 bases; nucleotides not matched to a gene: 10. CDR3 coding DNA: TGTGCCAGCAGCCCCCCGGGACTAGCGGGAGTGTTCTACAATGAGCAGTTCTTC. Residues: CASSPPGLAGVFYNEQFF.

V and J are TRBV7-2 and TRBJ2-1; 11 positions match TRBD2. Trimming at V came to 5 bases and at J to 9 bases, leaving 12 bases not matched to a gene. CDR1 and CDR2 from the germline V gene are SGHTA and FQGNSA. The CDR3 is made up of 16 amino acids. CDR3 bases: TGTGCCAGCAGCACTATCTTTAGCGGGAGGGGTGGTGAGCAGTTCTTC. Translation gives CASSTIFSGRGGEQFF.

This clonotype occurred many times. The CDR3 reads CASSVDERPNTGELFF. Here the CDR3 DNA reads TGTGCCAGCAGCGTAGATGAGCGACCGAACACCGGGGAGCTGTTTTTT. The chain couples TRBV9 to TRBJ2-2; D is uncertain. V lost 0 bases and J lost 0, with 9 bases in between. Germline V CDR1 and CDR2: SGDLS, YYNGEE. There are 16 residues in the CDR3.

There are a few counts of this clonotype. CDR3 nucleotides: TGCGCCAGCAGCGGCATCAGGGATTCCTACGAGCAGTACTTC. Translating gives CASSGIRDSYEQYF. The chain links TRBV5-1 to TRBJ2-7, with a possible D match to TRBD1 (5 bases). This CDR3 region has 14 residues. Trimming stripped 4 bases from V and 1 base from J, with 12 bases between. Germline CDR1 SGHRS, CDR2 YFSETQ.

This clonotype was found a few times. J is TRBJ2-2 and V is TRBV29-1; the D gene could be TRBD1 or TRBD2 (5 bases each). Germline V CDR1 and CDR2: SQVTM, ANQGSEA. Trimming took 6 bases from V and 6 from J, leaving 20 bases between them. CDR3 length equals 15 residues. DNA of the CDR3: TGCAGCGTCCCAGGGTTTGGGCCGGGGTCCGGGGAGCTGTTTTTT. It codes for CSVPGFGPGSGELFF.